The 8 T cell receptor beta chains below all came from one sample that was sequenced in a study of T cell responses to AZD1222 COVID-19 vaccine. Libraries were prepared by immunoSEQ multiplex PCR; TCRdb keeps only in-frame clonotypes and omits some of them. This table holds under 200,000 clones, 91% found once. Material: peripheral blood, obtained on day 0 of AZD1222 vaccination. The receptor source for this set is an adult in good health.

CDR3 region: CASSRRYNSPLHF. The DNA of the CDR3 is TGTGCCAGCAGTCGTAGGTATAATTCACCCCTCCACTTT. The V gene is TRBV27, the J gene TRBJ1-6; no reliable D call. The CDR3 sequence is 13 residues long. V was cut by 5 bases and J by 4 bases, with 6 bases left in between. CDR1 MNHEY and CDR2 SMNVEV come from the germline V gene (reference sequence).

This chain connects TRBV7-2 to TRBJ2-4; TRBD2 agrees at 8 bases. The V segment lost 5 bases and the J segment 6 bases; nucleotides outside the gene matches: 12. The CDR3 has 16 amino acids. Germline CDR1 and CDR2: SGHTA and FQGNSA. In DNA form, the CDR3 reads TGTGCCAGCAGCCCCGATACAGGGAGCGGGGGAAACATTCAGTACTTC. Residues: CASSPDTGSGGNIQYF.

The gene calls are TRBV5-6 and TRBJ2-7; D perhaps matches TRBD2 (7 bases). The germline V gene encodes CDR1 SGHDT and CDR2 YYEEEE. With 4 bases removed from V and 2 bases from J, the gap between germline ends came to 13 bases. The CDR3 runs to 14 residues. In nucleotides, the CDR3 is TGTGCCAGCAGCCCGAGGGGGGGGACCTACGAGCAGTACTTC. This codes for CASSPRGGTYEQYF.

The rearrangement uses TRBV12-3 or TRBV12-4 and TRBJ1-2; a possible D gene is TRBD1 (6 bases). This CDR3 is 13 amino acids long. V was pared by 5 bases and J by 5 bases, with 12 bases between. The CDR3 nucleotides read TGTGCCAGCAGTCGTCGACAGGCATATGGCTACACCTTC. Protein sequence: CASSRRQAYGYTF.

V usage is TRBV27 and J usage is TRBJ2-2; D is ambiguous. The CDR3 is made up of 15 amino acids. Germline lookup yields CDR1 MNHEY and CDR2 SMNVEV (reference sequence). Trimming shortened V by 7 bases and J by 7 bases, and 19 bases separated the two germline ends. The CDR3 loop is CASKPIPVQVGELFF. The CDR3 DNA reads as TGTGCCAGCAAACCCATTCCGGTGCAGGTCGGGGAGCTGTTTTTT.

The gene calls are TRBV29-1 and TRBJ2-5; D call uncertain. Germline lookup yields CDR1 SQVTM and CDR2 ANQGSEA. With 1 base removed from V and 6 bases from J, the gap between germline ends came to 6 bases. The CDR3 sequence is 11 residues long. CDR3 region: CSVEAGKTQYF. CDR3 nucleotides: TGCAGCGTTGAAGCCGGAAAGACCCAGTACTTC.

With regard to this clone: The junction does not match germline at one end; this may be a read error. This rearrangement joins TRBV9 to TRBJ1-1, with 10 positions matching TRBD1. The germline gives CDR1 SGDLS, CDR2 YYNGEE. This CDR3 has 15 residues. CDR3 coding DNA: TGTGCCAGCAGCTCGAGGACAGGGGGGAACTCTGAAGCTTTCTTT. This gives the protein CASSSRTGGNSEAFF.

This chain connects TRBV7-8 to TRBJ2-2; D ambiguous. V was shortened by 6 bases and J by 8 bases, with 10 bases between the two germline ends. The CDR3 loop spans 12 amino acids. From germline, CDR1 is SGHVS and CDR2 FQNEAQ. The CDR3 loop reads CASSHYGGELFF. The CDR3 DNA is TGTGCCAGCAGTCACTACGGGGGGGAGCTGTTTTTT.